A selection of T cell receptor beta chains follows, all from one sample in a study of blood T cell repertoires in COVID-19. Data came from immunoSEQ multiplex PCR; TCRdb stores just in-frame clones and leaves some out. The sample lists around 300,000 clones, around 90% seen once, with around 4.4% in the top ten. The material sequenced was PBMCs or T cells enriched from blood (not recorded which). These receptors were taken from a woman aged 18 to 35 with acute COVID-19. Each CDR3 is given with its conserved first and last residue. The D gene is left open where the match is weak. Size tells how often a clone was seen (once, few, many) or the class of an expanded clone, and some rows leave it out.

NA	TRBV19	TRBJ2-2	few	TGTGCCACCACGACTCATCTAGCTACCAACACCGGGGAGCTGTTTTTT	CATTTHLATNTGELFF
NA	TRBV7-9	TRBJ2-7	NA	TGTGCCATCTCGGGGGCAGGGGGATCCTACGAGCAGTACTTC	CAISGAGGSYEQYF
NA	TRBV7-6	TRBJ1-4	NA	TGTGCCAGCAGCTGGGGGCGGGGGAATGAAAAACTGTTTTTT	CASSWGRGNEKLFF
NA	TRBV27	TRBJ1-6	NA	TGTGCCAGCAGTTTATCGTGGGGCAGGGCCAATTCACCCCTCCACTTT	CASSLSWGRANSPLHF
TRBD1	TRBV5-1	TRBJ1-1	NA	TGCGCCAGCAGCTCCCCCTTGGAGGGGGCAAAGAGAAAAAACACTGAAGCTTTCTTT	CASSSPLEGAKRKNTEAFF
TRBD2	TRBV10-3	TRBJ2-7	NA	TGTGCCGGCGGTCCTAGCGGCTCCCCCCACGAGCAGTACTTC	CAGGPSGSPHEQYF
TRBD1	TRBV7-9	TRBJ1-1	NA	TGTGCCAGCAGCTCCAGAGGACAGGGGACGAACACTGAAGCTTTCTTT	CASSSRGQGTNTEAFF
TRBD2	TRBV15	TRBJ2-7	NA	TGTGCCACCAGCGAAGATCGGTTGCGACTGGCGGGAGAAGACTACGAGCAGTACTTC	CATSEDRLRLAGEDYEQYF
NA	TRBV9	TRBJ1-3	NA	TGTGCCAGCAGCGTAGAAGGGGCGACAAGAAACACCATATATTTT	CASSVEGATRNTIYF
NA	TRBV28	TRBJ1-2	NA	TGTGCCAGCAGTGCTACAGGATATGGCTACACCTTC	CASSATGYGYTF
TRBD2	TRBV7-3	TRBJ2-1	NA	TGTGCCAGCAGCTTAACTGGGACTAGCGGACGGCTTTTTTACAATGAGCAGTTCTTC	CASSLTGTSGRLFYNEQFF
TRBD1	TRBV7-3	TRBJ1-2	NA	TGTGCCAGCAGCCCGACGGGACAGCTTGACTATGGCTACACCTTC	CASSPTGQLDYGYTF
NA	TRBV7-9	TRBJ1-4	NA	TGTGCCAGCAGCTTATTAGACAGTGCAACTAATGAAAAACTGTTTTTT	CASSLLDSATNEKLFF
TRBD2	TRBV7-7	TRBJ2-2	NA	TGTGCTAGCAGCTCCTTGGGACTAGCCGGAGCCGGGGAGCTGTTTTTT	CASSSLGLAGAGELFF
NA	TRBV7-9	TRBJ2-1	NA	TGTGCCAGCAGCTTAGCGCGCAATGAGGGGGAAAGAGAGCAGTTCTTC	CASSLARNEGEREQFF
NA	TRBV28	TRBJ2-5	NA	TGTGCCAGCAGTTCAAGGCGAGGTCGAGAGACCCAGTACTTC	CASSSRRGRETQYF
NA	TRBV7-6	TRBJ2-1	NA	TGTGCCAGCAGCCCCGGGGGATTCTTCTCCTACAATGAGCAGTTCTTC	CASSPGGFFSYNEQFF
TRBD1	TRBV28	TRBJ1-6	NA	TGTGCCAGCAGTTTAGGGACAGTGGATTCACCCCTCCACTTT	CASSLGTVDSPLHF
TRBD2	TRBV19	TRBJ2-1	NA	TGTGCCAGTAGTTGGGGACTAGCCGTTCGGGAGCAGTTCTTC	CASSWGLAVREQFF
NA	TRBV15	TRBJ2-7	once	TGTGCCACCAGCGGACTACAGGGGATCTCCTACGAGCAGTACTTC	CATSGLQGISYEQYF
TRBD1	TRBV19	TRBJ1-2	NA	TGTGCCAGTCGCCCCCCCTTCGACAGGGGAGATGGCTACACCTTC	CASRPPFDRGDGYTF
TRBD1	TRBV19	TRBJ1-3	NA	TGTGCCAGTAGTAGAGGGGGCAGTGGAAACACCATATATTTT	CASSRGGSGNTIYF
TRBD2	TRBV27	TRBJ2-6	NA	TGTGCCAGCAGTTCTCAAAGTTTGTTCGGGAGGGGGGCCAACGTCCTGACTTTC	CASSSQSLFGRGANVLTF
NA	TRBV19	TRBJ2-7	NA	TGTGCCAGTAGTCAGGGGATGTTTTACGAGCAGTACTTC	CASSQGMFYEQYF
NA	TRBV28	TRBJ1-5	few	TGTGCCAGCAGATCGGGACAGCCCCAGCATTTT	CASRSGQPQHF
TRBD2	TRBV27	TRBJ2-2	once	TGTGCCAGCAATGGACTAGCGGGAGCGAACACCGGGGAGCTGTTTTTT	CASNGLAGANTGELFF
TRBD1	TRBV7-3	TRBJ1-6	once	TGTGCCAGCAGCTTTACAGGGGGGGGTTCACCCCTCCACTTT	CASSFTGGGSPLHF
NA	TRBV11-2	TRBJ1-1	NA	TGTGCCAGCAGCTTATTCCCAGGCACTGAAGCTTTCTTT	CASSLFPGTEAFF
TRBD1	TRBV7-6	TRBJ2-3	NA	TGTGCCAGCAGCTTAGGGGTCTGGACAGGGGTGGCAGATACGCAGTATTTT	CASSLGVWTGVADTQYF
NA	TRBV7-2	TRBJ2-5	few	TGTGCCAGCAGCTTAGCGTTATACGGGAGCGGGGAGACCCAGTACTTC	CASSLALYGSGETQYF
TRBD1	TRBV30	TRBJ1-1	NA	TGTGCCTGGAGTGGGACAGGTCCGAACACTGAAGCTTTCTTT	CAWSGTGPNTEAFF
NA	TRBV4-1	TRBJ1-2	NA	TGCGCCAGCAGCCAAGAGCGGGGTACATCGGGGGTTGATCGCTACACCTTC	CASSQERGTSGVDRYTF
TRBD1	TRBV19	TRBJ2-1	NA	TGTGCCAGTAGTGCAAGAGGGGGACAGAGAAAAAACGGTGAGCAGTTCTTC	CASSARGGQRKNGEQFF
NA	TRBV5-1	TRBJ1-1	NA	TGCGCCAGCAGCTCCGCCCGGGGTGGGAACACTGAAGCTTTCTTT	CASSSARGGNTEAFF
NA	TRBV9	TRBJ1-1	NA	TGTGCCAGCAGCGTAGAAGGGGCAGTTTCCTCCACTGAAGCTTTCTTT	CASSVEGAVSSTEAFF
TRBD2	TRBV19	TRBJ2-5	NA	TGTGCCAGTAGTCCAGCGGGAGGGCTAGAGACCCAGTACTTC	CASSPAGGLETQYF